The 21 T cell receptor beta chains below were found in one sample sequenced in a study of lymphopenia after photon versus proton radiotherapy. The table came from immunoSEQ multiplex PCR; TCRdb's copy has only in-frame clones and leaves some out. The sample consists of under 80,000 clones, roughly 86% of them appearing once. Sequencing used peripheral blood, obtained from a patient treated with photon-based radiotherapy. Source of these receptors: a middle-aged man with gastric cancer.

The rearrangement uses TRBV5-1 and TRBJ1-6, with D perhaps matching TRBD1 (6 bases). V shed 2 bases and J shed 6 bases, with 12 bases lying between them. Germline V gives CDR1 SGHRS, CDR2 YFSETQ. This CDR3 contains 15 residues. The CDR3, as DNA: TGCGCCAGCAGCTTACAGGGCGGTAGTAATTCACCCCTCCACTTT. It specifies CASSLQGGSNSPLHF.

This chain uses TRBV4-3 with TRBJ1-4; a weak D match, TRBD1 (5 bases). Trimming took 0 bases from V and 10 from J, leaving 15 bases between them. This CDR3 has 15 amino acids. Looked up from germline, CDR1 is LGHNA and CDR2 is YSLEER. For the CDR3, the DNA is TGCGCCAGCAGCCAAGAGGTTGGGGGTGGACGAAAACTGTTTTTT. It is translated as CASSQEVGGGRKLFF.

The chain joins TRBV27 to TRBJ1-5, with TRBD1 as a possible D gene (5 bases). The V end was cut by 4 bases, the J end by 4 bases, with 11 bases between. CDR3 length: 14 amino acids. Germline CDR1 reads MNHEY; CDR2 reads SMNVEV (reference sequence). The CDR3 DNA reads TGTGCCAGCAGTTATGACAGCGTTAATCAGCCCCAGCATTTT. Translation: CASSYDSVNQPQHF.

The chain combines TRBV9 with TRBJ2-4; weak D call: TRBD2 (6 bases). Trimming pared 2 bases from V and 4 bases from J, leaving 7 bases between. The CDR3 has 13 residues. Germline values: CDR1 SGDLS, CDR2 YYNGEE. CDR3 residues: CASSVGSKNIQYF. The CDR3 DNA reads TGTGCCAGCAGCGTCGGGAGTAAAAACATTCAGTACTTC.

The chain carries TRBV7-2 and TRBJ2-1, with 8 bases identical to TRBD2. Germline V gene data show CDR1 as SGHTA and CDR2 as FQGNSA. The CDR3 runs to 14 residues. The V segment lost 6 bases and the J segment 10 bases; nucleotides outside the gene matches: 11. The CDR3 bases are TGTGCCAGCAGTCGGACTAGCCTCCGAGCCGAGCAGTTCTTC. This codes for CASSRTSLRAEQFF.

The chain employs TRBV7-9 and TRBJ1-1; D possibly corresponds to TRBD1 (5 bases). V was cut by 0 bases and J by 2 bases, with 10 bases left in between. Germline V gene sequence: CDR1 SEHNR, CDR2 FQNEAQ (reference sequence). The CDR3 has 15 residues. For the CDR3, the DNA is TGTGCCAGCAGCTTAGCAGGGGCCGATAACACTGAAGCTTTCTTT. This encodes CASSLAGADNTEAFF.

This chain joins TRBV7-3 and TRBJ1-1, with unresolved D. The CDR3 runs 13 residues. Trimming left V 5 bases short and J 3 bases short, with 10 bases between. Germline V CDR1 and CDR2: SGHTA, FQGTGA. CDR3 nucleotide sequence: TGTGCCAGCAGCCCCAACACCTACACTGAAGCTTTCTTT. Its translation: CASSPNTYTEAFF.

Only one count was recorded for this clone. The rearrangement joins TRBV19 to TRBJ1-6; D ambiguous. Germline CDR1 reads LNHDA; CDR2 reads SQIVND (reference sequence). The CDR3 covers 15 residues. Trimming shortened V by 5 bases and J by 0 bases, and 8 bases separated the two germline ends. The CDR3 sequence: CASSYRSSYNSPLHF. Written as DNA, the CDR3 is TGTGCCAGTAGTTACCGGAGCTCCTATAATTCACCCCTCCACTTT.

V usage is TRBV6-5 and J usage is TRBJ2-7; possible D gene TRBD1, 5 bases. Germline CDR1 is MNHEY and CDR2 is SVGAGI. This CDR3 has 11 residues. The CDR3, as DNA: TGTGCGTGTGGGGCTACGTACGAGCAGTACTTC. This codes for CACGATYEQYF.

V gene TRBV7-9 combines with J gene TRBJ2-1, with 10 positions matching TRBD2. Trimming cost V 1 base and J 8 bases; bases outside gene matches: 8. Per the germline V gene, CDR1 is SEHNR and CDR2 is FQNEAQ (reference sequence). The CDR3 runs to 16 residues. The CDR3 is CASSLGSGGAFDEQFF. CDR3 DNA: TGTGCCAGCAGCTTAGGCAGCGGGGGGGCCTTCGATGAGCAGTTCTTC.

V gene TRBV7-8 combines with J gene TRBJ2-7, with TRBD1 matching 7 bases. Per the germline V gene, CDR1 is SGHVS and CDR2 is FQNEAQ. Trimming removed 5 bases from V and 2 bases from J; junction bases left unmatched: 9. CDR3 length: 15 amino acids. The CDR3 coding sequence is TGTGCCAGCAGCCCAACATTCGGGACAGCCTACGAGCAGTACTTC. Amino acid sequence: CASSPTFGTAYEQYF.

V and J are TRBV9 and TRBJ2-7; D might be TRBD1 (6 bases). The CDR3 sequence is 13 residues long. Germline CDR1 reads SGDLS; CDR2 reads YYNGEE. V was shortened by 3 bases and J by 4 bases, with 11 bases between the two germline ends. CDR3 sequence reads: CASSGGGRYEQYF. CDR3 bases: TGTGCCAGCAGCGGAGGGGGTCGGTACGAGCAGTACTTC.

This clone was seen a few times. J is TRBJ1-2 and V is TRBV10-3, with 7 bases lining up with TRBD1. Germline CDR1 reads ENHRY; CDR2 reads SYGVKD. The V segment lost 3 bases and the J segment 3 bases; nucleotides outside the gene matches: 7. CDR3 length: 15 amino acids. CDR3 DNA sequence: TGTGCCATCAGTGACTTACAGGGGATGGACTATGGCTACACCTTC. Amino acids: CAISDLQGMDYGYTF.

The rearrangement links TRBV6-1 to TRBJ1-3; TRBD1 might be the D (6 bases). With 6 bases removed from V and 6 bases from J, the gap between germline ends came to 15 bases. Germline V lookup: CDR1 MNHNS, CDR2 SASEGT. The CDR3 is 14 amino acids. In DNA form, the CDR3 reads TGTGCCAGCAGCCCCCTGGGGGCTATAAACACCATATATTTT. Translated: CASSPLGAINTIYF.

V is TRBV5-1 and J is TRBJ2-1; D could derive from TRBD1 or TRBD2 (5 bases each). This CDR3 is 16 amino acids long. V shed 0 bases and J shed 5 bases, with 15 bases lying between them. Germline values: CDR1 SGHRS, CDR2 YFSETQ. CDR3 protein: CASSLAPGTADNEQFF. The CDR3 DNA follows: TGCGCCAGCAGCTTGGCCCCCGGGACCGCTGACAATGAGCAGTTCTTC. Full variable domain (missing parts from reference TRBV5-1 and TRBJ2-1): KAGVTQTPRYLIKTRGQQVTLSCSPISGHRSVSWYQQTPGQGLQFLFEYFSETQRNKGNFPGRFSGRQFSNSRSEMNVSTLELGDSALYLCASSLAPGTADNEQFFGPGTRLTVL.

The gene calls are TRBV27 and TRBJ2-5, with 9 bases that match TRBD2. The germline CDR1 and CDR2 sequences are MNHEY and SMNVEV (reference sequence). This CDR3 is built from 17 residues. Trimming removed 0 bases from V and 2 bases from J; junction bases left unmatched: 7. In nucleotides, the CDR3 is TGTGCCAGCAGTTTATCAGGTCCTAGCGGGGCTCAAGAGACCCAGTACTTC. Amino acids: CASSLSGPSGAQETQYF.

The chain recombines TRBV5-8 with TRBJ2-3; 9 bases align to TRBD1. The junction had 5 bases not matched to a gene; V was cut back by 4 bases and J by 5 bases. There are 14 residues in the CDR3. CDR1 and CDR2 from the germline V gene are SGHTS and YDEGEE. The CDR3 region has the DNA TGTGCCAGCAGCGCGGGACAGGGTGGAGATACGCAGTATTTT. Translated, it gives CASSAGQGGDTQYF. Looking up the rest from reference TRBV5-8 and TRBJ2-3 gives the full variable domain: EAGVTQSPTHLIKTRGQQATLRCSPISGHTSVYWYQQALGLGLQFLLWYDEGEERNRGNFPPRFSGRQFPNYSSELNVNALELEDSALYLCASSAGQGGDTQYFGPGTRLTVL.

The rearrangement links TRBV5-4 to TRBJ2-1; D possibly corresponds to TRBD2 (5 bases). CDR3 length: 14 amino acids. Trimming shortened V by 4 bases and J by 4 bases, and 12 bases separated the two germline ends. The germline CDR1 and CDR2 sequences are SGHNT and YYREEE (reference sequence). CDR3 nucleotide sequence: TGTGCCAGCAGCCCGCCGGGGAAGTACAATGAGCAGTTCTTC. Amino acids: CASSPPGKYNEQFF.

Concerning this clone: The junction shows a germline mismatch at one end, possibly a read error. The CDR3 protein is CANSSTPQQLREGSYNSPLHF. The DNA for the CDR3 is TGCGCCAACAGCTCGACCCCTCAACAGCTCCGAGAAGGCTCCTATAATTCACCCCTCCACTTT. The chain recombines TRBV5-1 with TRBJ1-6; D is undetermined. CDR3 length: 21 residues. CDR1 is SGHRS, CDR2 YFSETQ, per germline.

This clone was seen just once. This chain joins TRBV30 and TRBJ2-2, with D perhaps TRBD1 (6 bases). Trimming stripped 3 bases from V and 0 bases from J, with 14 bases between. The CDR3 consists of 16 residues. The germline V gene encodes CDR1 GTSNPN and CDR2 SVGIG (reference sequence). For the CDR3, the DNA is TGTGCCTGGAGGAGGATGGGGGCCCCGAACACCGGGGAGCTGTTTTTT. This codes for CAWRRMGAPNTGELFF. Filled out from reference TRBV30 and TRBJ2-2, the complete variable domain reads SQTIHQWPATLVQPVGSPLSLECTVEGTSNPNLYWYRQAAGRGLQLLFYSVGIGQISSEVPQNLSASRPQDRQFILSSKKLLLSDSGFYLCAWRRMGAPNTGELFFGEGSRLTVL.

This chain connects TRBV7-3 to TRBJ1-1; D may be TRBD1 (6 bases). V was pared by 2 bases and J by 6 bases, with 16 bases between. The V gene's germline CDR1 is SGHTA and CDR2 FQGTGA. This CDR3 spans 15 amino acids. CDR3 residues: CASSLRMGKGAEAFF. DNA for the CDR3: TGTGCCAGCAGCTTACGCATGGGCAAGGGGGCTGAAGCTTTCTTT.